This T cell receptor beta chain was identified in a study of regulatory T cells in long-lasting Graves disease (dated by TCRdb to the early 2020s). In terms of the full investigation: Antithyroid drugs had been taken for less than 3 months by newly diagnosed Graves' disease patients. This study used TCR sequencing and RNA sequencing of peripheral blood to compare persistent Graves' disease patients against newly diagnosed Graves' disease patients. The study took place in China and was registered as a clinical trial. A total of 35 or so samples underwent TCR sequencing: about 13 from persistent and roughly 20 from newly diagnosed Graves' disease patients. Summary of the overall study and its limitations: Only peripheral blood was studied, because thyroid tissue, the primary lesion, was inaccessible. Lower TCR Shannon entropy and fewer highly expanded clones were observed in persistent Graves' disease patients than in newly diagnosed patients, which suggested clonal expansion. Persistent disease showed preferential use of TRBV28, TRBJ1-2 and TRBJ2-5, whereas newly diagnosed disease favored TRBV20-1 and TRBJ2-1. Only the TCR beta chain was sequenced and analyzed. The authors noted that the small sample size was a limitation that may lower accuracy. More public clonotypes were shared among persistent patients (fewer than 3,000) than among newly diagnosed patients (approximately 930).

This clonotype has a count of ten or more. Its antigen is unknown. Base qualities were left out, and no much larger clone turns up one base away. The library was built by means of multiplex PCR. Instrument used: Illumina HiSeq 4000. iRepertoire HTBI primers and Arm-PCR amplification of CDR3 regions were used to construct TCR beta libraries. Before sequencing, the PCR products underwent gel purification. On the authors' methods: A total of 60 to 80 TRBV and about 13 TRBJ segments were identified across samples and were used for gene usage analysis of CDR3 amino acid clonotypes. COPE and FqMerger were used to merge filtered high-quality paired reads into contigs. BLAST was used to align contigs to the IMGT TRBV, TRBD and TRBJ reference genes, and CDR3 was defined following IMGT. Any clonotype with a frequency above 0.1% was classified as a highly expanded clone. Shannon entropy was used to measure repertoire diversity, and the Gini coefficient was used to measure V-J evenness. Clonotypes shared by more than one individual were considered public. The raw public data were reprocessed by TCRdb itself: fastp quality trimming at Q25, MiXCR clonotype calling, in-frame beta chains only. Rows are combined by CDR3 protein, so each entry shows the most common genes and DNA. The V and J calls, along with clone size, are taken from TCRdb and not from the paper's own processing. The table for this sample lists 320,000 or so distinct CDR3 sequences; under 20% of them were counted only once. The ten largest clones capture less than 45% of the sample.

What this sample's time point label stands for: newly diagnosed GD, antithyroid drugs for less than 3 months. RNA was extracted from PBMCs in TRIzol for both TCR sequencing and RNA sequencing. Graves' disease was diagnosed according to American Thyroid Association guidelines. Recruitment of patients was carried out at an endocrinology department in Xi'an, China. From each patient, nine milliliters of peripheral blood was collected into an EDTA anticoagulant tube. PBMCs were isolated by Ficoll Paque Plus density gradient separation without further T cell sorting. An Agilent 2100 Bioanalyzer and agarose gel were used to assess RNA quality, and a NanoDrop 2000 was used to measure RNA concentration. From the cysteine up to the phenylalanine, the CDR3 has a length of 15 residues. Only the CDR3 region is kept as DNA, spanning 45 bases read in frame from base 1. In the germline V gene (reference sequence), CDR1 corresponds to SEHNR and CDR2 to FQNEAQ. Germline trimming: 1 base from V, 2 bases from J; junction bases outside gene matches: 3.

The sequence links TRBV7-9 to TRBJ2-3; 7 nucleotides in the junction match TRBD2. Material: peripheral blood mononuclear cells (PBMCs), obtained at new diagnosis, from a patient treated with antithyroid drugs. This clonotype was sampled from a female donor with Graves disease. Read as DNA, the sequence is TGTGCCAGCAGCTTAGTTACTAGCGCCACAGATACGCAGTATTTT. Its translation is CASSLVTSATDTQYF.